A selection of T cell receptor beta chains follows, all from one sample in a study of blood T cell repertoires in COVID-19. The method was immunoSEQ multiplex PCR; TCRdb's version includes in-frame clones alone and lacks a portion of them. The repertoire holds some 160,000 clones, with around 82% as singletons. The sequenced sample was peripheral blood. Receptors were obtained from a woman older than 75 with acute or convalescent COVID-19. The CDR3 runs from the conserved cysteine through the conserved F or W.

J gene: TRBJ1-1
V gene: TRBV19
CDR3 protein: CASSNQGWPEAFF

J gene: TRBJ2-5
V gene: TRBV2
CDR3 protein: CASSGRQGFVSETQYF

J gene: TRBJ1-2
V gene: TRBV15
CDR3 protein: CATSKDGLTGGPQANYGYTF

J gene: TRBJ2-7
V gene: TRBV1
CDR3 protein: CTSSQTARTSSSYEQYF

J gene: TRBJ1-2
V gene: TRBV27
CDR3 protein: CASRPVALGYGYTF

J gene: TRBJ1-6
V gene: TRBV3-1/TRBV3-2
CDR3 protein: CASSQGTVNNSPLHF

J gene: TRBJ1-1
V gene: TRBV28
CDR3 protein: CASSPTRLEAFF

J gene: TRBJ2-3
V gene: TRBV7-2
CDR3 protein: CASSLSLAGGSGTQYF

J gene: TRBJ2-2
V gene: TRBV2
CDR3 protein: CATSERSNTGELFF

J gene: TRBJ2-5
V gene: TRBV14
CDR3 protein: CASSPRGGHNWETQYF

J gene: TRBJ2-5
V gene: TRBV28
CDR3 protein: CASSAHSTGVDETQYF

J gene: TRBJ2-1
V gene: TRBV18
CDR3 protein: CASSPPTSGPYNEQFF

J gene: TRBJ2-2
V gene: TRBV24-1
CDR3 protein: CATSEPDRGITGELFF

J gene: TRBJ2-2
V gene: TRBV29-1
CDR3 protein: CSVRVQGAGELFF

J gene: TRBJ1-5
V gene: TRBV3-1/TRBV3-2
CDR3 protein: CASSQGSQGGLPQHF

J gene: TRBJ2-7
V gene: TRBV12-3/TRBV12-4
CDR3 protein: CASSNGYEQYF